This T cell receptor beta chain was observed in a study of blood T cell repertoires in COVID-19. Overall study context: T cells, B-cell-depleted T cells, or PBMCs supplied cDNA or gDNA.

Here immunoSEQ multiplex PCR was the method, and the copy in TCRdb shows in-frame clones only, minus some. The data show about 160,000 clones, around 83% seen once. The V and J ends lost 5 bases and 5 bases, in that order; junction bases with no gene match: 10. Looked up from germline, CDR1 is SGHTA and CDR2 is FQGNSA. The CDR3 runs to 15 residues. Sequencing was done on a sample of peripheral blood. This TCR was recovered from a woman aged 55-69 years with COVID-19, enrolled during active disease. The rearrangement joins TRBV7-2 to TRBJ2-5, with 8 bases lining up with TRBD2. The CDR3 loop reads CASSRPGRGEETQYF. DNA for the CDR3: TGTGCCAGCAGCCGTCCGGGGCGGGGGGAGGAGACCCAGTACTTC.